This TCR beta chain was retrieved from a study of T cells after yellow fever vaccination. Overall study findings and caveats: A small share of clonotypes appeared in both CD4 and CD8 compartments. Boosting was followed by the reappearance of most primary-vaccination clones (less than 98% CD4, about 89% CD8). Abundant clonotypes from the bulk population could get into FACS-sorted repertoires as contaminants.

This clonotype came up many times. Its antigen is unknown. J was trimmed by 7 bases and V by 4 bases; bases with no gene match: 13. The CDR3 has 16 amino acids. Germline V gene lookup returns CDR1 SGDLS and CDR2 YYNGEE. In making TCR cDNA, 5'RACE template switching added a universal primer site and UMIs to it. TCRdb called the 5' RACE reads again in MiXCR, with one record for every CDR3 protein. This sample has roughly 350,000 distinct CDR3 sequences; roughly 4.3% occur once, and the top ten carry 20% to 25%. J is TRBJ2-2 and V is TRBV9; 7 bases fit TRBD2. Sequencing was performed on PBMCs, taken 5 days after the yellow fever booster vaccination. This TCR was recovered from a man aged 18-30 years who received the YFV17D yellow fever vaccine. This CDR3 is CASSPSGAGENGELFF. CDR3 sequence (DNA): TGTGCCAGCAGCCCTAGTGGGGCGGGGGAAAACGGGGAGCTGTTTTTT. Supplemented by reference TRBV9 and TRBJ2-2, the full variable domain reads DSGVTQTPKHLITATGQRVTLRCSPRSGDLSVYWYQQSLDQGLQFLIQYYNGEERAKGNILERFSAQQFPDLHSELNLSSLELGDSALYFCASSPSGAGENGELFFGEGSRLTVL.